These 25 T cell receptor beta chains were all obtained from the same sample, sequenced in a study of cytomegalovirus exposure and HLA in healthy donors. Researchers ran the PCR with 60 Vbeta and 13 Jbeta primers. Measured with immunoSEQ multiplex PCR; TCRdb has only the in-frame clones, and not every one. In the table there are about 130,000 clones, about 85% of which are singletons. Sequences were obtained from PBMCs. The source is a boy aged 10-17 years in good health and CMV-seronegative.

The rearrangement links TRBV19 to TRBJ2-5; D may be TRBD2 (7 bases). Deletions cut 3 bases from V and 2 bases from J, with 13 bases between. The germline V gene has CDR1 LNHDA and CDR2 SQIVND (reference sequence). The CDR3 covers 15 residues. The CDR3 protein is CASSMGGTLQETQYF. The CDR3 bases are TGTGCCAGTAGTATGGGGGGGACACTTCAAGAGACCCAGTACTTC.

This rearrangement joins TRBV7-8 to TRBJ1-1; D gene uncertain. CDR3 length equals 13 residues. Trimming removed 1 base from V and 2 bases from J, with 5 bases in between. Germline loops: CDR1 SGHVS, CDR2 FQNEAQ. The CDR3 spells CASSLVQNTEAFF. CDR3 coding DNA: TGTGCCAGCAGCTTAGTTCAAAACACTGAAGCTTTCTTT.

This chain connects TRBV2 to TRBJ1-5; D call uncertain. Germline V gene lookup returns CDR1 SNHLY and CDR2 FYNNEI. This CDR3 spans 13 amino acids. Trimming removed 4 bases at V and 0 bases at J, with 4 bases between. The DNA for the CDR3 is TGTGCCAGCAGTGTTTATAGCAATCAGCCCCAGCATTTT. Encoded protein: CASSVYSNQPQHF.

J is TRBJ2-5 and V is TRBV5-4, with 9 positions matching TRBD1. V shed 4 bases, J shed 5 bases, and the junction held 9 bases outside the gene matches. CDR3 length: 15 amino acids. Germline V gene data show CDR1 as SGHNT and CDR2 as YYREEE (reference sequence). CDR3 region: CASSLGTGRSETQYF. CDR3 nucleotide sequence: TGTGCCAGCAGCCTGGGGACAGGGAGGTCGGAGACCCAGTACTTC. Variable domain in full (rest from reference TRBV5-4 and TRBJ2-5): ETGVTQSPTHLIKTRGQQVTLRCSSQSGHNTVSWYQQALGQGPQFIFQYYREEENGRGNFPPRFSGLQFPNYSSELNVNALELDDSALYLCASSLGTGRSETQYFGPGTRLLVL.

The gene calls are TRBV5-1 and TRBJ2-7; no definite D call. Trimming pared 0 bases from V and 4 bases from J, leaving 8 bases between. Germline-derived CDR1 and CDR2 are SGHRS and YFSETQ. CDR3 length: 13 amino acids. The CDR3 DNA reads as TGCGCCAGCAGCTTGGCTAGTTTTTACGAGCAGTACTTC. As protein: CASSLASFYEQYF.

V usage is TRBV27 and J usage is TRBJ2-7, with 13 nucleotides matching TRBD2. Per the germline V gene, CDR1 is MNHEY and CDR2 is SMNVEV (reference sequence). Germline trimming cut 4 bases from V and 6 bases from J; bases unmatched to any gene: 15. The CDR3 totals 18 residues. The CDR3 DNA reads TGTGCCAGCAGTTCCGAGACTAGCGGGAGGCCCAATCTTCTCGAGCAGTACTTC. Residues: CASSSETSGRPNLLEQYF.

J is TRBJ2-5 and V is TRBV12-5; D is possibly TRBD2 (6 bases). Trimming took 2 bases from V and 4 from J, leaving 11 bases between them. The CDR3 covers 14 residues. Germline V CDR1 and CDR2: LGHNT, FRNRAP. DNA of the CDR3: TGTGCTAGTGGTTTGCCGAAGGAGGGAGAGACCCAGTACTTC. Its protein product is CASGLPKEGETQYF.

The chain employs TRBV7-8 and TRBJ2-3; 10 nucleotides match TRBD2. With V trimmed by 4 bases and J by 3 bases, 4 bases remained unmatched. The CDR3 is 15 amino acids. Per germline, CDR1 SGHVS and CDR2 FQNEAQ. Written as DNA, the CDR3 is TGTGCCAGCAGCTCCGGACTAGCGGCTACAGATACGCAGTATTTT. Translated, it gives CASSSGLAATDTQYF.

This chain connects TRBV6-1 to TRBJ1-3; D is unclear. The V gene's germline CDR1 is MNHNS and CDR2 SASEGT. CDR3 length: 14 residues. V lost 10 bases to trimming and J lost 3 bases, with 16 bases between them. The DNA for the CDR3 is TGTGCCACCGAGGATAAGGCTGGTGGAAACACCATATATTTT. This gives the protein CATEDKAGGNTIYF.

The chain joins TRBV10-3 to TRBJ2-7, with TRBD2 as a possible D gene (5 bases). The CDR3 consists of 13 residues. Germline CDR1 and CDR2: ENHRY and SYGVKD. Trimming took off 10 bases at V and 11 bases at J, with 24 bases between the two ends. This chain's CDR3 is CATLEAGSTRKYF. As DNA, the CDR3 is TGTGCCACCCTGGAGGCGGGCAGTACGAGGAAGTACTTC.

V and J are TRBV5-8 and TRBJ2-1; weak D call: TRBD1 (6 bases). V shed 0 bases and J shed 6 bases, with 16 bases lying between them. The CDR3 totals 16 residues. CDR1 is SGHTS, CDR2 YDEGEE, per germline. The DNA of the CDR3 is TGTGCCAGCAGCTTGGGGGGCTTAAACAGGGCCAATGAGCAGTTCTTC. Its protein product is CASSLGGLNRANEQFF.

This chain connects TRBV29-1 to TRBJ2-7; D remains unclear. The germline V gene encodes CDR1 SQVTM and CDR2 ANQGSEA. With 4 bases removed from V and 0 bases from J, the gap between germline ends came to 13 bases. The CDR3 contains 14 residues. DNA of the CDR3: TGCAGCGTTGTTCATAGTCCTAGCTCCTACGAGCAGTACTTC. Translating gives CSVVHSPSSYEQYF.

In the case of this clone: This sample includes further DNA sequences coding for the same CDR3. The CDR3, as DNA: TGTGCCAGCAGTGACCCACCGGGACAGGGTATGCTAGATCAGCCCCAGCATTTT. Translating it yields CASSDPPGQGMLDQPQHF. The chain carries TRBV6-4 and TRBJ1-5; 9 bases fit TRBD1. This CDR3 contains 18 residues. Germline V gene sequence: CDR1 MRHNA, CDR2 SNTAGT. The V segment lost 2 bases and the J segment 5 bases; nucleotides outside the gene matches: 13.

The chain uses TRBV7-3 and TRBJ1-1, with TRBD1 identical over 8 bases. The V and J ends lost 5 bases and 5 bases, in that order; junction bases with no gene match: 4. CDR1 is SGHTA and CDR2 is FQGTGA in the germline V gene. The CDR3 has 13 amino acids. The CDR3 protein is CASSKDRETEAFF. In DNA, the CDR3 is TGTGCCAGCAGCAAGGACAGGGAGACTGAAGCTTTCTTT.

This chain joins TRBV7-2 and TRBJ2-3; 7 positions match TRBD1. This CDR3 is 14 amino acids long. Looked up from germline, CDR1 is SGHTA and CDR2 is FQGNSA. The V gene end was trimmed by 2 bases and the J gene end by 4 bases; junction bases not matched to a gene: 3. The CDR3 sequence: CASSLRGLADTQYF. CDR3 coding DNA: TGTGCCAGCAGCTTAAGGGGGCTGGCAGATACGCAGTATTTT.

This clone occurred a few times. The chain employs TRBV5-6 and TRBJ1-1, with D perhaps matching TRBD1 (5 bases). This CDR3 has 14 amino acids. CDR1 is SGHDT, CDR2 YYEEEE, per germline. Trimming stripped 1 base from V and 6 bases from J, with 13 bases between. CDR3 residues: CASSLRLAGSEAFF. The CDR3 nucleotides read TGTGCCAGCAGCTTGCGTTTGGCAGGGTCTGAAGCTTTCTTT. The entire variable domain, with the rest obtained from reference TRBV5-6 and TRBJ1-1, is as follows: DAGVTQSPTHLIKTRGQQVTLRCSPKSGHDTVSWYQQALGQGPQFIFQYYEEEERQRGNFPDRFSGHQFPNYSSELNVNALLLGDSALYLCASSLRLAGSEAFFGQGTRLTVV.

The chain combines TRBV5-4 with TRBJ1-1, with 8 bases matching TRBD1. Germline V gene sequence: CDR1 SGHNT, CDR2 YYREEE (reference sequence). CDR3 length: 15 residues. J lost 0 bases, V lost 7 bases, and 8 bases had no gene match. This chain's CDR3 is CASHPRQGMNTEAFF. Written as DNA, the CDR3 is TGTGCCAGCCATCCCAGACAGGGGATGAACACTGAAGCTTTCTTT.

A few counts support this clone. This rearrangement joins TRBV2 to TRBJ1-5; D unresolved. V dropped 1 base and J dropped 6 bases, with 7 bases sitting between them. In germline, CDR1 is SNHLY, CDR2 FYNNEI. The length of the CDR3 is 13 residues. The CDR3 loop is CASSEEGGQPQHF. For the CDR3, the DNA is TGTGCCAGCAGTGAAGAGGGAGGTCAGCCCCAGCATTTT.

V and J are TRBV2 and TRBJ2-7; the D gene is possibly TRBD2 (5 bases). CDR1 is SNHLY, CDR2 FYNNEI, per germline. V was shortened by 9 bases and J by 0 bases, with 9 bases between the two germline ends. This CDR3 has 12 residues. CDR3 nucleotides: TGTGCCAGTCTAGGGAGCTCCTACGAGCAGTACTTC. This encodes CASLGSSYEQYF.

This chain links TRBV5-8 with TRBJ2-2; TRBD2 matches 11 bases. The germline V gene encodes CDR1 SGHTS and CDR2 YDEGEE. Unmatched junction bases numbered 7, after V lost 4 bases and J lost 5 bases. The CDR3 has 16 amino acids. The CDR3 DNA follows: TGTGCCAGCAGCCCCTCCAGGACTAGCGGGACCGGGGAGCTGTTTTTT. This gives the protein CASSPSRTSGTGELFF.

A few counts support this clone. The rearrangement joins TRBV4-3 to TRBJ1-1, with D uncertain. Germline assignment: CDR1 LGHNA and CDR2 YSLEER. There are 14 residues in the CDR3. Trimming stripped 0 bases from V and 4 bases from J, with 9 bases between. As DNA, the CDR3 is TGCGCCAGCAGCCAAGATCTGCTAGTCACTGAAGCTTTCTTT. Translating it yields CASSQDLLVTEAFF.

This rearrangement joins TRBV11-1 to TRBJ2-7; TRBD1 matches 9 bases. Germline CDR1 is SGHAT and CDR2 is FQDESV (reference sequence). The CDR3 runs to 15 residues. V lost 3 bases and J lost 3; bases outside the gene matches: 6. In DNA form, the CDR3 reads TGTGCCAGCAGCTTTTCGGGACAGGGAATCTACGAGCAGTACTTC. Translation: CASSFSGQGIYEQYF.

The rearrangement joins TRBV9 to TRBJ2-7, with 7 positions matching TRBD1. The junction had 6 bases not matched to a gene; V was cut back by 3 bases and J by 6 bases. The CDR3 has 13 residues. The germline gives CDR1 SGDLS, CDR2 YYNGEE. The CDR3 DNA is TGTGCCAGCAGCGGAGACAGGGTCGGCGAGCAGTACTTC. This gives the protein CASSGDRVGEQYF. The full variable domain, completed using reference TRBV9 and TRBJ2-7, is DSGVTQTPKHLITATGQRVTLRCSPRSGDLSVYWYQQSLDQGLQFLIQYYNGEERAKGNILERFSAQQFPDLHSELNLSSLELGDSALYFCASSGDRVGEQYFGPGTRLTVT.

This clone has just one count. The rearrangement links TRBV7-6 to TRBJ2-2; 12 nucleotides agree with TRBD1. The CDR3 length is 18 residues. Trimming cost V 7 bases and J 6 bases; bases outside gene matches: 15. Germline values: CDR1 SGHVS, CDR2 FNYEAQ. The CDR3, as DNA: TGTGCCAGCAACTCCTTTGGGACCGGGACAGGGGGCCCCGGGGAGCTGTTTTTT. Protein sequence: CASNSFGTGTGGPGELFF.

V gene TRBV27 combines with J gene TRBJ2-7; 8 bases fit TRBD1. CDR1 is MNHEY and CDR2 is SMNVEV in the germline V gene (reference sequence). The CDR3 has 13 amino acids. With 5 bases clipped from V and 6 bases from J, the junction kept 6 bases outside the gene matches. The CDR3: CASSGQGMREQYF. CDR3 in DNA: TGTGCCAGCAGTGGACAGGGTATGCGCGAGCAGTACTTC.